The rows below give T cell receptor beta chains drawn from one sample of a study of CD8 T cells in ankylosing spondylitis. MiXCR, run by TCRdb on the 5' RACE reads, gives a single entry per CDR3 protein. Among 250,000 to 350,000 distinct CDR3 sequences listed, around 19% were seen once. Sequences were obtained from blood, either unsorted or a sorted T cell fraction (not recorded which). The receptors come from a male donor with ankylosing spondylitis or in good health (not recorded which). The CDR3 runs from the conserved cysteine through the conserved F or W. Each record gives: clone size, V gene, J gene, D gene, CDR3 protein, CDR3 DNA. A D gene is named only where the DNA matches it firmly. The size entry is marked missing in some rows and otherwise reads once, few, many or a size class.

-,TRBV7-2,TRBJ1-2,-,CASSLVQSYGYTF,TGTGCCAGCAGCTTAGTTCAGAGCTATGGCTACACCTTC
-,TRBV5-1,TRBJ2-3,-,CASSSPAGADTQYF,TGCGCCAGCAGCTCCCCAGCCGGTGCAGATACGCAGTATTTT
-,TRBV14,TRBJ2-5,-,CASSQENEETQYF,TGTGCCAGCAGCCAAGAGAACGAAGAGACCCAGTACTTC
-,TRBV29-1,TRBJ2-3,-,CSVEVYRGRGDTQYF,TGCAGCGTTGAGGTTTATCGGGGGAGAGGAGATACGCAGTATTTT
few,TRBV12-3/TRBV12-4,TRBJ2-4,-,CASSLKTVALQYF,TGTGCCAGCAGTTTAAAAACAGTCGCTCTTCAGTACTTC
few,TRBV5-1,TRBJ2-1,-,CASSLRESSGEQFF,TGCGCCAGCAGCTTACGAGAATCTAGTGGTGAGCAGTTCTTC
few,TRBV5-1,TRBJ1-6,-,CASSLQGYYNSPLHF,TGCGCCAGCAGCTTGCAGGGCTACTATAATTCACCCCTCCACTTT
few,TRBV7-3,TRBJ2-1,TRBD2,CASSLTSGSSYEQFF,TGTGCCAGCAGCTTAACCAGCGGGAGTTCCTATGAGCAGTTCTTC
-,TRBV5-1,TRBJ2-3,-,CASSHDPRDTQYF,TGCGCCAGCAGCCACGACCCTAGGGATACGCAGTATTTT
-,TRBV12-3/TRBV12-4,TRBJ2-2,-,CASISGLNTGELFF,TGTGCCAGCATCTCGGGTCTCAACACCGGGGAGCTGTTTTTT
few,TRBV9,TRBJ1-2,-,CASSVGGKALYGYTF,TGTGCCAGCAGCGTAGGGGGGAAGGCGCTTTATGGCTACACCTTC
many,TRBV12-3/TRBV12-4,TRBJ2-5,-,CASSLRGGETQYF,TGTGCCAGCAGTTTAAGGGGCGGGGAGACCCAGTACTTC
few,TRBV18,TRBJ2-1,-,CASSPIQIDEQFF,TGTGCCAGCTCACCCATCCAGATAGATGAGCAGTTCTTC
many,TRBV6-5,TRBJ2-1,TRBD2,CASSYLRTSEGEQFF,TGTGCCAGCAGTTACCTCCGAACTAGCGAGGGTGAGCAGTTCTTC
few,TRBV11-2,TRBJ2-3,-,CASSLWGRGTDTQYF,TGTGCCAGCAGCTTATGGGGCAGGGGCACAGATACGCAGTATTTT
many,TRBV5-1,TRBJ2-5,-,CASSYQETQYF,TGCGCCAGCAGCTACCAAGAGACCCAGTACTTC
few,TRBV29-1,TRBJ2-3,-,CSVARAPDTQYF,TGCAGCGTTGCCCGAGCCCCAGATACGCAGTATTTT
few,TRBV10-3,TRBJ2-2,-,CAINPGQNTGELFF,TGTGCCATCAACCCGGGACAGAACACCGGGGAGCTGTTTTTT
-,TRBV7-8,TRBJ2-3,-,CASSIRDQRTDTQYF,TGTGCCAGCAGCATTAGGGATCAGAGGACAGATACGCAGTATTTT
-,TRBV2,TRBJ2-6,-,CASSDPSGANVLTF,TGTGCCAGCAGTGATCCCTCTGGGGCCAACGTCCTGACTTTC
few,TRBV7-1,TRBJ2-5,-,CASSSRDIQETQYF,TGTGCCAGCAGCTCCAGGGACATTCAAGAGACCCAGTACTTC
many,TRBV24-1,TRBJ2-1,-,CATSDRRGTNEQFF,TGTGCCACCAGTGACCGACGGGGGACGAATGAGCAGTTCTTC
-,TRBV28,TRBJ2-2,-,CATQFRETGELFF,TGTGCAACACAGTTTAGGGAAACCGGGGAGCTGTTTTTT
few,TRBV7-9,TRBJ2-1,-,CASSPEYTEQFF,TGTGCCAGCAGCCCTGAATACACTGAGCAGTTCTTC
few,TRBV11-2,TRBJ1-1,TRBD1,CASTLSSVAGGSTEAFF,TGTGCCAGCACCCTTAGTTCAGTAGCAGGGGGCTCTACTGAAGCTTTCTTT
few,TRBV20-1,TRBJ2-5,TRBD2,CSAGRGGKTQYF,TGCAGTGCGGGCCGCGGGGGGAAGACCCAGTACTTC
-,TRBV10-3,TRBJ2-1,TRBD1,CAIRAGQGRSSNEQFF,TGTGCCATCAGGGCCGGACAGGGAAGAAGTAGCAATGAGCAGTTCTTC
many,TRBV5-1,TRBJ1-5,TRBD1,CASSPRQGGQPQHF,TGCGCCAGCAGCCCTCGACAGGGAGGCCAGCCCCAGCATTTT
-,TRBV3-1,TRBJ1-2,-,CASSQRGSPYGYTF,TGTGCCAGCAGCCAGCGCGGCAGCCCCTATGGCTACACCTTC
few,TRBV10-2,TRBJ1-5,-,CASSQGEWVNQPQHF,TGCGCCAGCAGTCAAGGAGAGTGGGTCAATCAGCCCCAGCATTTT
-,TRBV20-1,TRBJ2-5,TRBD2,CSARVGLAEETQYF,TGCAGTGCTAGAGTTGGCCTAGCGGAAGAGACCCAGTACTTC
many,TRBV28,TRBJ1-5,-,CASSSDTNQPQHF,TGTGCCAGCAGTAGCGACACTAATCAGCCCCAGCATTTT
few,TRBV27,TRBJ1-1,-,CASSLGGGMAEAFF,TGTGCCAGCAGTTTGGGAGGGGGAATGGCTGAAGCTTTCTTT
few,TRBV6-4,TRBJ2-5,TRBD2,CASKGLREGETQYF,TGTGCCAGCAAGGGGCTCCGGGAGGGTGAGACCCAGTACTTC
-,TRBV3-1,TRBJ2-3,TRBD2,CASSPRLAGGADTQYF,TGTGCCAGCAGCCCCCGACTAGCGGGGGGCGCAGATACGCAGTATTTT
many,TRBV12-3/TRBV12-4,TRBJ2-1,-,CASSLKLYEQFF,TGTGCCAGCAGTTTAAAATTGTATGAGCAGTTCTTC
-,TRBV27,TRBJ2-1,-,CASSFGPPYNEQFF,TGTGCCAGCAGTTTCGGACCGCCCTACAATGAGCAGTTCTTC
few,TRBV7-8,TRBJ1-6,TRBD1,CASSRADRGLDSPLHF,TGTGCCAGCAGCCGAGCCGACAGGGGGCTGGATTCACCCCTCCACTTT
-,TRBV12-3/TRBV12-4,TRBJ2-2,TRBD2,CASSFPSGRNTGELFF,TGTGCCAGCAGTTTCCCTAGCGGGAGAAACACCGGGGAGCTGTTTTTT
few,TRBV29-1,TRBJ2-2,TRBD1,CSVAPGQITGELFF,TGCAGCGTCGCCCCGGGACAGATCACCGGGGAGCTGTTTTTT
few,TRBV5-1,TRBJ1-1,TRBD1,CASSFGQGYTEAFF,TGCGCCAGCAGCTTTGGACAGGGGTACACTGAAGCTTTCTTT
many,TRBV5-1,TRBJ2-2,-,CASRDLPGSGELFF,TGCGCCAGCAGGGACCTCCCGGGCTCCGGGGAGCTGTTTTTT
-,TRBV6-5,TRBJ1-5,-,CASSYSTGNSNQPQHF,TGTGCCAGCAGTTACTCGACAGGAAATAGCAATCAGCCCCAGCATTTT
few,TRBV15,TRBJ1-3,-,CATSRERGTIYF,TGTGCCACCAGCAGAGAGAGGGGCACCATATATTTT
-,TRBV6-5,TRBJ1-2,-,CASSYAGEWSYGYTF,TGTGCCAGCAGTTACGCAGGGGAGTGGAGCTATGGCTACACCTTC
many,TRBV25-1,TRBJ2-6,-,CASSEVTSSSGANVLTF,TGTGCCAGCAGTGAGGTGACAAGTTCTTCTGGGGCCAACGTCCTGACTTTC